The 20 T cell receptor beta chains presented below share a single source sample, sequenced in a study of CDR3 diversity in severe acne. Each CDR3 protein is one row after TCRdb ran MiXCR on the PCR reads. This table has tens of thousands of distinct CDR3 sequences, under 60% appearing once. The sequenced material came from blood. These receptors all come from a male donor in good health, without acne.

The genes are TRBV25-1 and TRBJ1-2; 11 nucleotides agree with TRBD1. Unmatched junction bases numbered 4, after V lost 5 bases and J lost 8 bases. Looked up from germline, CDR1 is MGHDK and CDR2 is SYGVNS. The CDR3 is 13 residues long. The CDR3 nucleotides are TGTGCCAGCAGTTCCCGGACAGGGGGCGGCTACACCTTC. Protein product: CASSSRTGGGYTF.

Comments on this clonotype: At one boundary the junction diverges from the germline segment, which might be a read error. V usage is TRBV10-3 and J usage is TRBJ1-1; D may be TRBD1 (5 bases). CDR1 is ENHRY, CDR2 SYGVKD, per germline. The CDR3 length is 13 residues. CDR3 loop: CAISDGFTGTEAF. The DNA of the CDR3 is TGTGCCATCAGTGACGGCTTTACTGGGACTGAAGCTTTC.

V gene TRBV2 combines with J gene TRBJ2-5; 8 bases agree with TRBD2. Matching the DNA end better, TRBJ2-1 makes the J call doubtful. CDR1 and CDR2 (germline): SNHLY, FYNNEI. There are 14 residues in the CDR3. CDR3: CASSEREGHNEQFF. DNA for the CDR3: TGTGCCAGCAGTGAACGGGAGGGCCACAATGAGCAGTTCTTC.

This clonotype was observed at least ten times. The chain joins TRBV10-3 to TRBJ2-7, with no clear D. Looked up from germline, CDR1 is ENHRY and CDR2 is SYGVKD. V lost 0 bases and J lost 5, with 8 bases in between. The CDR3 totals 13 residues. The CDR3 bases are TGTGCCATCAGTGAGTCTTCCCGGGACGAGCAGTACTTC. Its translation: CAISESSRDEQYF.

V usage is TRBV12-3 or TRBV12-4 and J usage is TRBJ1-3; tentative D call: TRBD1 (5 bases). V was clipped by 6 bases and J by 0 bases, with 9 bases between them. The CDR3 extends over 14 amino acids. The DNA of the CDR3 is TGTGCCAGCAGAAAACAGGACTCTGGAAACACCATATATTTT. It encodes CASRKQDSGNTIYF.

Sample share makes this clonotype medium-sized (0.01 to 0.1%). The rearrangement joins TRBV7-9 to TRBJ2-7; 7 bases map to TRBD2. The CDR3 extends over 13 amino acids. J gave up 4 bases and V 5 bases, and 5 bases lay outside the gene matches. Germline V CDR1 and CDR2: SEHNR, FQNEAQ (reference sequence). CDR3 amino acids: CASSPRGEYEQYF. For the CDR3, the DNA is TGTGCCAGCAGCCCTCGGGGGGAGTACGAGCAGTACTTC.

The chain carries TRBV19 and TRBJ2-1; no definite D call. Trimming cost V 3 bases and J 8 bases, with 8 bases left between them. The germline V gene encodes CDR1 LNHDA and CDR2 SQIVND (reference sequence). The CDR3 has 12 amino acids. The CDR3 loop is CASSMGLDEQFF. Written as DNA, the CDR3 is TGTGCCAGTAGTATGGGATTGGATGAGCAGTTCTTC.

This clonotype was counted a few times. The rearrangement links TRBV2 to TRBJ1-4; D not resolved. CDR3 length: 14 residues. Germline CDR1 and CDR2: SNHLY and FYNNEI. The V gene lost 9 bases and the J gene lost 4 bases, with 15 bases spanning the gap. The CDR3 loop is CASNDRGSNEKLFF. The CDR3 DNA sequence: TGTGCCAGTAACGACCGCGGCAGTAATGAAAAACTGTTTTTT. Drawing the rest from reference TRBV2 and TRBJ1-4, the complete variable domain is EPEVTQTPSHQVTQMGQEVILRCVPISNHLYFYWYRQILGQKVEFLVSFYNNEISEKSEIFDDQFSVERPDGSNFTLKIRSTKLEDSAMYFCASNDRGSNEKLFFGSGTQLSVL.

This clonotype has just a few counts. The chain links TRBV20-1 to TRBJ2-3; D is ambiguous. The CDR3 runs 12 residues. Germline CDR1 and CDR2: DFQATT and SNEGSKA (reference sequence). V was cut by 1 base and J by 3 bases, with 5 bases left in between. For the CDR3, the DNA is TGCAGTGCTAGAGCCCTAACAGATACGCAGTATTTT. Amino acids: CSARALTDTQYF.

The V call is TRBV7-9, the J call TRBJ2-1, with 10 bases fitting TRBD2. Germline assignment: CDR1 SEHNR and CDR2 FQNEAQ (reference sequence). V gave up 1 base and J gave up 7 bases; unmatched junction bases: 7. The CDR3 totals 16 residues. The CDR3 here is CASSLDKSGRVNEQFF. For the CDR3, the DNA is TGTGCCAGCAGCTTAGATAAGAGCGGGAGGGTGAATGAGCAGTTCTTC.

This clonotype came up a few times. The chain recombines TRBV7-9 with TRBJ2-2; D ambiguous. V was cut by 6 bases and J by 1 base, with 9 bases left in between. CDR3 length: 14 amino acids. Germline CDR1 SEHNR, CDR2 FQNEAQ (reference sequence). The DNA of the CDR3 is TGTGCCAGCAGAAGAGAGCAGAACACCGGGGAGCTGTTTTTT. It yields the protein CASRREQNTGELFF.

About this clonotype: One base away lies a much larger clone, so this may be a sequencing read error. The J gene is TRBJ1-6, the V gene TRBV2; no definite D call. The CDR3 runs to 14 residues. CDR1 and CDR2 from the germline V gene are SNHLY and FYNNEI. Trimming took off 7 bases at V and 10 bases at J, with 17 bases between the two ends. This CDR3 reads CASNGVVAGSPLHF. The CDR3 nucleotides are TGTGCCAGCAATGGGGTGGTGGCTGGCTCACCCCTCCACTTT.

V gene TRBV11-2 combines with J gene TRBJ2-2, with 7 bases aligning to TRBD1. V shed 6 bases, J shed 6 bases, and the junction held 16 bases outside the gene matches. The CDR3 spans 17 residues. CDR1 and CDR2 from the germline V gene are SGHAT and FQNNGV. CDR3 in amino acids: CASSSGTVVLGAGELFF. CDR3 DNA: TGTGCCAGCAGTTCCGGGACAGTCGTATTGGGAGCCGGGGAGCTGTTTTTT.

The CDR3 reads CATSEDGTQYF. CDR3 coding DNA: TGTGCCACCAGTGAGGATGGTACGCAGTATTTT. The gene calls are TRBV24-1 and TRBJ2-3; no clear D gene. Germline CDR1 and CDR2: KGHDR and SFDVKD. V was cut by 4 bases and J by 8 bases, with 6 bases left in between. This CDR3 has 11 amino acids.

The count of this clonotype is one. The chain joins TRBV6-5 to TRBJ1-2; 9 positions agree with TRBD1. V lost 2 bases, J lost 3 bases, and 7 bases stayed unmatched. CDR3 size: 16 residues. The germline V gene has CDR1 MNHEY and CDR2 SVGAGI. The CDR3 region is CASSYAGTGRYYGYTF. The CDR3 DNA reads as TGTGCCAGCAGTTACGCTGGGACAGGGAGATACTATGGCTACACCTTC.

This clonotype was detected ten times or more. V gene TRBV24-1 combines with J gene TRBJ1-1; maybe TRBD1 (5 bases). Germline V gene data show CDR1 as KGHDR and CDR2 as SFDVKD. Trimming cost V 7 bases and J 0 bases, with 11 bases left between them. This CDR3 spans 14 amino acids. CDR3 bases: TGTGCCACCAGCGGCGGGGGAATGAACACTGAAGCTTTCTTT. As protein: CATSGGGMNTEAFF.

The chain couples TRBV20-1 to TRBJ1-6; a possible D gene is TRBD1 (5 bases). V dropped 6 bases and J dropped 3 bases, with 18 bases sitting between them. Germline V lookup: CDR1 DFQATT, CDR2 SNEGSKA (reference sequence). The CDR3 sequence is 16 residues long. CDR3 loop: CSARKRGGGYNSPLHF. As DNA, the CDR3 is TGCAGTGCCCGCAAGCGGGGGGGGGGCTATAATTCACCCCTCCACTTT.

This chain connects TRBV5-1 to TRBJ1-5; tentative D call: TRBD1 (5 bases). Trimming took 5 bases from V and 4 from J, leaving 16 bases between them. Germline values: CDR1 SGHRS, CDR2 YFSETQ. The CDR3 loop spans 15 amino acids. The CDR3 protein is CASRGGESGNQPQHF. CDR3 nucleotides: TGCGCCAGCAGGGGAGGGGAGTCGGGGAATCAGCCCCAGCATTTT.

This clonotype was detected once. The junction shows a germline mismatch at one end, possibly a read error. The chain has TRBV10-3 and TRBJ1-1, with 7 bases identical to TRBD1. The germline gives CDR1 ENHRY, CDR2 SYGVKD. This CDR3 spans 13 amino acids. The CDR3 loop reads CAVRGGPDTEAFF. Written as DNA, the CDR3 is TGTGCCGTCAGGGGGGGACCGGACACTGAAGCTTTCTTT.

The chain couples TRBV5-6 to TRBJ1-1; D unclear. The CDR3 sequence is 15 residues long. V was shortened by 0 bases and J by 2 bases, with 11 bases between the two germline ends. Germline CDR1 reads SGHDT; CDR2 reads YYEEEE. The CDR3 reads CASSLGLGLNTEAFF. CDR3 bases: TGTGCCAGCAGCTTGGGTCTAGGACTAAACACTGAAGCTTTCTTT.